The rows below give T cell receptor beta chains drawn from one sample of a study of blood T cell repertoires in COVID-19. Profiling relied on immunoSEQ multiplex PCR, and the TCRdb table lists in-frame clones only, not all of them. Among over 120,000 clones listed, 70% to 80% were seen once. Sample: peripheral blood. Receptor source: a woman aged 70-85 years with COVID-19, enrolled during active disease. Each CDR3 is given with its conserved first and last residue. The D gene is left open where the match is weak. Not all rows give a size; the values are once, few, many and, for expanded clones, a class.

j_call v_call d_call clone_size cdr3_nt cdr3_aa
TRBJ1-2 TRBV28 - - TGTGCCAGCAGTCGACATTTCGGGGACTATGGCTACACCTTC CASSRHFGDYGYTF
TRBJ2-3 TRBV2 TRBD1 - TGTGCCAGCAGTGTAGGGGGTGCAGGGACAGGCACAGATACGCAGTATTTT CASSVGGAGTGTDTQYF
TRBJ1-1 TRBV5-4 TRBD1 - TGTGCCAGCAGCTTGGCTCAGGGGGCAAGGATGAACACTGAAGCTTTCTTT CASSLAQGARMNTEAFF
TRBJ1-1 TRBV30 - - TGTGCCTGGAGTGCTCAGTTGAACACTGAAGCTTTCTTT CAWSAQLNTEAFF
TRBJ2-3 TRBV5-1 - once TGCGCCAGCAGCTTGGAGACTTTCACAGATACGCAGTATTTT CASSLETFTDTQYF
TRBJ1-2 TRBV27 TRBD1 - TGTGCCAGCAGTTTCTCAGGGGGCGCGCGGAGATATGGCTACACCTTC CASSFSGGARRYGYTF
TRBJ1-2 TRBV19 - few TGTGCCAGTAGTATGTTCGGGGGAGTTAACTATGGCTACACCTTC CASSMFGGVNYGYTF
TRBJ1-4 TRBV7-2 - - TGTGCCAGCAGCCATACAATCCAGGGCACTAATGAAAAACTGTTTTTT CASSHTIQGTNEKLFF
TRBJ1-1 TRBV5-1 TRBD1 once TGCGCCAGCAGGAAGACAGGGAGCAGGAACACTGAAGCTTTCTTT CASRKTGSRNTEAFF
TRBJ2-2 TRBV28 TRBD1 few TGTGCCAGCAACCTACAGGGGGCCGGGGAGCTGTTTTTT CASNLQGAGELFF
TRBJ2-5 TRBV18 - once TGTGCCAGCTCGTTGAGAGGGAAAGCAGAGACCCAGTACTTC CASSLRGKAETQYF
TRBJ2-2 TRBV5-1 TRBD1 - TGCGCCAGCAGCACCACAGGGGGCACCGGGGAGCTGTTTTTT CASSTTGGTGELFF
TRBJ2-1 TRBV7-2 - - TGTGCCAGCAGCTCCGGGGTCCGCTACAATGAGCAGTTCTTC CASSSGVRYNEQFF
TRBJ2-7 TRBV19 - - TGTGCCAGTAGTATAGGGAGAGACTACGAGCAGTACTTC CASSIGRDYEQYF
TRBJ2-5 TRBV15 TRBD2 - TGTGCCACCTCCAGGACTAGCGGGGGGCACCAAGAGACCCAGTACTTC CATSRTSGGHQETQYF
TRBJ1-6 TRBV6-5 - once TGTGCCAGCAGTCCCGGGTCAGGGACTCCCCTCCACTTT CASSPGSGTPLHF
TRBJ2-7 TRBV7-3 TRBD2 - TGTGCCAGCAGCTTAGATGCAAGCGGGGGGCCCTACGAGCAGTACTTC CASSLDASGGPYEQYF
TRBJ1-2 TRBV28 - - TGTGCCAGCAGTTTATCCCTTCACAGGGATTATGGCTACACCTTC CASSLSLHRDYGYTF
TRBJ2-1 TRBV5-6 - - TGTGCCAGCAGCCCCGGGGTGGGGGGTGAGCAGTTCTTC CASSPGVGGEQFF
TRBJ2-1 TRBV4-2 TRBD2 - TGTGCCAGCAGCCAATCCGGGGGGGCTCACAATGAGCAGTTCTTC CASSQSGGAHNEQFF
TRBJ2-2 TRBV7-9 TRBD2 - TGTGCCAGCAGCGGTGGCGGGGGGGACACCGGGGAGCTGTTTTTT CASSGGGGDTGELFF
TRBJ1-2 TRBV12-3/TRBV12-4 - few TGTGCCAGCACCCTATTCTCCGGACAGGGCTACACCTTC CASTLFSGQGYTF
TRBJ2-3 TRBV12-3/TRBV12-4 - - TGTGCCAGCAGTTTGACAGGATGGGATACGCAGTATTTT CASSLTGWDTQYF
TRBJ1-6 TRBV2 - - TGTGCCAGCAGTGAAGGACTGCCTGTAGGTGTCCTCCACTTT CASSEGLPVGVLHF
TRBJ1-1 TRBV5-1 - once TGCGCCAGCAGCTTGGAGGGACACTTGAACACTGAAGCTTTCTTT CASSLEGHLNTEAFF
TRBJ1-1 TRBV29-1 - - TGCAGCGGGATGGCCCGTTCGAGGGGGACTGAAGCTTTCTTT CSGMARSRGTEAFF
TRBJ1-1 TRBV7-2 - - TGTGCCAGCAGCTTAATTTATTTGAACACTGAAGCTTTCTTT CASSLIYLNTEAFF
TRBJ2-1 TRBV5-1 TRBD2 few TGCGCCAGCAGCTTCGTGGGGGGGAGAGGTGAGCAGTTCTTC CASSFVGGRGEQFF
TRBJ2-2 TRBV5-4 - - TGTGCCAGCAGCTCCCAGGGGAGGGGCACCGGGGAGCTGTTTTTT CASSSQGRGTGELFF
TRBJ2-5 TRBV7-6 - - TGTGCCAGCAGCTCTACAGGTGGGGAGACCCAGTACTTC CASSSTGGETQYF
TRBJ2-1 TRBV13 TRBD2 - TGTGCCAGCAGCGCCGGGCGGGGGGTTCAAAGCAATGAGCAGTTCTTC CASSAGRGVQSNEQFF
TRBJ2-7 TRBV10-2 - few TGCGCCAGCTACCCCCACGGGGCAGGGGTGAACGAGCAGTACTTC CASYPHGAGVNEQYF